These T cell receptor beta chains were read from a single sample in a study of cytomegalovirus exposure and HLA in healthy donors. Profiling relied on immunoSEQ multiplex PCR, and the TCRdb table lists in-frame clones only, not all of them. Here the sample spans about 170,000 clones, around four fifths being singletons. The sequencing sample was made of PBMCs. The receptors come from a female donor in good health and CMV-seronegative. CDR3s include the opening cysteine and the closing phenylalanine or tryptophan. The order of the fields is J gene, V gene, clone size, D gene, CDR3 DNA, CDR3 protein. A D gene is named only where the DNA matches it firmly. Clone size is stated in some rows and not others, as once, few, many or a class when expanded.

>TRBJ2-2|TRBV2|few|-
TGTGCCAGCAGCCCGGAGGGACAGACGAACACCGGGGAGCTGTTTTTT
CASSPEGQTNTGELFF
>TRBJ2-1|TRBV4-2|once|-
TGTGCCAGCAGCCAAGATTCCAGACTATACAATGAGCAGTTCTTC
CASSQDSRLYNEQFF
>TRBJ2-7|TRBV28|-|TRBD2
TGTGCCAGCAGATCTGGGGGAGGGGAGCAGTACTTC
CASRSGGGEQYF
>TRBJ2-3|TRBV6-6|once|TRBD2
TGTGCCAGCACCCCGCGGGGGGAGGATACGCAGTATTTT
CASTPRGEDTQYF
>TRBJ2-5|TRBV7-2|once|TRBD2
TGTGCCAGCAGCCCAGGAGCGGGGGGGGTGGAGACCCAGTACTTC
CASSPGAGGVETQYF
>TRBJ1-2|TRBV25-1|once|TRBD1
TGTGCCAGCAGTGACGCCTCTTCGACAGGGGTAGGAGGTGGCTACACCTTC
CASSDASSTGVGGGYTF
>TRBJ1-5|TRBV27|-|-
TGTGCCAGCAGTTTTGGGGCGGGGAATCAGCCCCAGCATTTT
CASSFGAGNQPQHF
>TRBJ1-5|TRBV7-2|-|-
TGTGCCAGCAGCCCAGATTCGGGACAGCCCCAGCATTTT
CASSPDSGQPQHF
>TRBJ2-3|TRBV6-1|-|-
TGTGCCAGCAGTCCCCAGACTAGGGGAACAGATACGCAGTATTTT
CASSPQTRGTDTQYF
>TRBJ2-7|TRBV29-1|once|-
TGCAGCGCGTTCAACTCAAAAAACTACGAGCAGTACTTC
CSAFNSKNYEQYF
>TRBJ1-4|TRBV30|-|TRBD1
TGTGCCCTACAGGGGGATCGGGCAACTAATGAAAAACTGTTTTTT
CALQGDRATNEKLFF
>TRBJ1-6|TRBV5-1|-|-
TGCGCCAGCAGCCAGGAGGTTGATTCACCCCTCCACTTT
CASSQEVDSPLHF
>TRBJ1-5|TRBV6-1|few|-
TGTGCCAGCAGTGAATTGGCCGGGTATAGCAATCAGCCCCAGCATTTT
CASSELAGYSNQPQHF
>TRBJ2-7|TRBV27|few|TRBD1
TGTGCCAGCTGGGCCCAGGGGGCACGAGACTACGAGCAGTACTTC
CASWAQGARDYEQYF
>TRBJ1-1|TRBV5-1|-|TRBD1
TGCGCCAGCAGCGGGGAAACAGGGGGCGCGGGCACTGAAGCTTTCTTT
CASSGETGGAGTEAFF
>TRBJ2-2|TRBV7-7|-|TRBD1
TGTGCCAGCAGCCCCTGGACAGGGGGCAGGACCGGGGAGCTGTTTTTT
CASSPWTGGRTGELFF
>TRBJ1-6|TRBV30|-|-
TGTGCCTGGGAGCCAGGGCAGAGAGATTCACCCCTCCACTTT
CAWEPGQRDSPLHF
>TRBJ1-2|TRBV4-1|-|TRBD1
TGCGCCAGCAGCCAACTCGACAGGGATTTAGATGGCTACACCTTC
CASSQLDRDLDGYTF
>TRBJ1-4|TRBV5-4|medium-sized|-
TGTGCCAGCAGCTTGGATGGGACAACTGAAAAACTGTTTTTT
CASSLDGTTEKLFF
>TRBJ2-2|TRBV6-5|-|TRBD1
TGTGCCAGCAGTTACGAGGGGGCGGTCGGGGAGCTGTTTTTT
CASSYEGAVGELFF
>TRBJ2-7|TRBV7-9|-|TRBD1
TGTGCCAGCAGCTTAGGGGCCGGAGGACAGGGATTCTACGAGCAGTACTTC
CASSLGAGGQGFYEQYF
>TRBJ1-5|TRBV7-2|-|-
TGTGCCAGCAGCGGGGGGGGTAGGGTCGGTCAGCCCCAGCATTTT
CASSGGGRVGQPQHF
>TRBJ2-1|TRBV4-3|-|-
TGCGCCAGCAGCCAAGATCCTGTCGGAGATGTCAATGAGCAGTTCTTC
CASSQDPVGDVNEQFF
>TRBJ1-5|TRBV7-2|once|TRBD1
TGTGCCAGCAGCTTAGCAGGGGGCGGGCAGCCCCAGCATTTT
CASSLAGGGQPQHF